Shown below are 22 T cell receptor beta chains from a single sample sequenced in a study of cytomegalovirus exposure and HLA in healthy donors. Sequencing used immunoSEQ multiplex PCR; TCRdb keeps in-frame clones, though not all of them. This table has about 58,000 clones, around nine tenths appearing once. Sequenced input: PBMCs. The receptors here all came from a man between 18 and 35 years old in good health and CMV-seronegative.

The rearrangement links TRBV6-1 to TRBJ2-5, with D hard to call. Trimming cost V 5 bases and J 11 bases, with 18 bases left between them. The V gene's germline CDR1 is MNHNS and CDR2 SASEGT. CDR3 length: 13 residues. The CDR3 is CASSIDQASLQYF. The DNA for the CDR3 is TGTGCCAGCAGTATTGACCAGGCCAGCCTTCAGTACTTC.

This sequence joins TRBV11-2 and TRBJ1-3; 8 bases agree with TRBD1. The CDR3 has 15 residues. CDR1 and CDR2 (germline): SGHAT, FQNNGV. J gave up 3 bases and V 0 bases, and 1 base lay outside the gene matches. CDR3 in DNA: TGTGCCAGCAGCTTAGAGGGACAGGTTGGAAACACCATATATTTT. Its translation: CASSLEGQVGNTIYF.

The table lists this clone with a count of one. The CDR3 here is CSVEEEQYYGYTF. The CDR3 region has the DNA TGCAGCGTTGAAGAGGAACAGTACTATGGCTACACCTTC. This sequence joins TRBV29-1 and TRBJ1-2; no reliable D call. CDR1 is SQVTM, CDR2 ANQGSEA, per germline. The CDR3 consists of 13 residues. V was shortened by 0 bases and J by 3 bases, with 8 bases between the two germline ends.

CDR3 amino acids: CASSLSAQGHGKLFF. In DNA, the CDR3 is TGTGCCAGCAGTTTATCAGCTCAGGGCCATGGGAAACTGTTTTTT. The gene calls are TRBV28 and TRBJ1-4; D might be TRBD1 (5 bases). Germline V lookup: CDR1 MDHEN, CDR2 SYDVKM. The CDR3 contains 15 residues. Trimming took off 1 base at V and 11 bases at J, with 17 bases between the two ends.

The rearrangement links TRBV7-2 to TRBJ1-5; no reliable D call. Trimming removed 0 bases at V and 0 bases at J, with 6 bases between. The germline V gene encodes CDR1 SGHTA and CDR2 FQGNSA. The CDR3 contains 15 residues. Here the CDR3 reads CASSLAEYSNQPQHF. The CDR3 coding sequence is TGTGCCAGCAGCTTAGCGGAGTATAGCAATCAGCCCCAGCATTTT.

This rearrangement joins TRBV4-1 to TRBJ1-2; D perhaps matches TRBD1 (5 bases). V was shortened by 4 bases and J by 8 bases, with 14 bases between the two germline ends. This CDR3 contains 13 residues. CDR1 MGHRA and CDR2 YSYEKL come from the germline V gene. In nucleotides, the CDR3 is TGCGCCAGCAGCCCCCGTGGGGGGTACGGCTACACCTTC. Its protein product is CASSPRGGYGYTF.

The chain uses TRBV28 and TRBJ2-3; TRBD2 agrees at 12 bases. V shed 5 bases and J 4 bases; nucleotides not matched to a gene: 7. Looked up from germline, CDR1 is MDHEN and CDR2 is SYDVKM. This CDR3 has 16 amino acids. DNA of the CDR3: TGTGCCAGCAGTCCCACTAGCGGGAGGTCCCCAGATACGCAGTATTTT. Translation gives CASSPTSGRSPDTQYF.

Remarks on this clone: This same CDR3 is encoded by further DNA sequences in the sample. This sequence joins TRBV7-9 and TRBJ2-7; D is uncertain. The V and J ends lost 3 bases and 2 bases respectively, with 8 bases between them. From germline, CDR1 is SEHNR and CDR2 FQNEAQ (reference sequence). This CDR3 has 13 amino acids. CDR3 DNA sequence: TGTGCCAGCAGCTTGGGCACCACCTACGAGCAGTACTTC. Translation gives CASSLGTTYEQYF.

The rearrangement uses TRBV5-4 and TRBJ2-6; 7 nucleotides agree with TRBD1. The CDR3 length is 16 residues. Germline V gene lookup returns CDR1 SGHNT and CDR2 YYREEE (reference sequence). The V and J ends lost 4 bases and 2 bases, in that order; junction bases with no gene match: 6. The CDR3 DNA follows: TGTGCCAGCAGCGGGGGACAGCCCGCTGGGGCCAACGTCCTGACTTTC. Amino acid sequence: CASSGGQPAGANVLTF.

V and J are TRBV19 and TRBJ1-5, with D maybe TRBD1 (5 bases). V was cut by 10 bases and J by 0 bases, with 16 bases left in between. CDR3 size: 15 residues. The germline gives CDR1 LNHDA, CDR2 SQIVND (reference sequence). The CDR3 protein is CANHSGAFSNQPQHF. As DNA, the CDR3 is TGTGCCAACCACAGCGGGGCGTTTAGCAATCAGCCCCAGCATTTT.

The chain carries TRBV5-6 and TRBJ2-1; perhaps TRBD1 as D (6 bases). The CDR3 has 15 residues. The V gene's germline CDR1 is SGHDT and CDR2 YYEEEE. V was clipped by 5 bases and J by 3 bases, with 15 bases between them. CDR3: CASSFRGIIYNEQFF. The DNA for the CDR3 is TGTGCCAGCAGTTTTAGGGGGATTATCTACAATGAGCAGTTCTTC.

The chain couples TRBV28 to TRBJ1-2; 8 bases fit TRBD1. Germline CDR1 reads MDHEN; CDR2 reads SYDVKM. The CDR3 totals 13 residues. Trimming at V came to 6 bases and at J to 6 bases, leaving 6 bases not matched to a gene. CDR3 amino acids: CASRPADRDGYTF. The CDR3 coding sequence is TGTGCCAGCAGGCCCGCGGACAGGGATGGCTACACCTTC.

V is TRBV6-6 and J is TRBJ2-7, with 8 bases matching TRBD2. From germline, CDR1 is MNHNY and CDR2 SVGAGI (reference sequence). Unmatched junction bases numbered 5, after V lost 4 bases and J lost 0 bases. The CDR3 spans 15 residues. CDR3 coding DNA: TGTGCCAGCAGTTTGTTAGCGGGACCCTCCTACGAGCAGTACTTC. It codes for CASSLLAGPSYEQYF.

The chain couples TRBV27 to TRBJ1-4; no clear D gene. The CDR3 spans 14 residues. V was cut by 3 bases and J by 0 bases, with 5 bases left in between. Germline V gene data show CDR1 as MNHEY and CDR2 as SMNVEV (reference sequence). The CDR3 bases are TGTGCCAGCAGTTTTATTGCAACTAATGAAAAACTGTTTTTT. Amino acids: CASSFIATNEKLFF.

V is TRBV28 and J is TRBJ1-3; unclear D gene. The length of the CDR3 is 17 residues. V was cut by 0 bases and J by 0 bases, with 12 bases left in between. Germline CDR1 and CDR2: MDHEN and SYDVKM. CDR3: CASSLWGASSSGNTIYF. The DNA for the CDR3 is TGTGCCAGCAGTTTATGGGGAGCGTCATCCTCTGGAAACACCATATATTTT. Full variable domain (outside the CDR3, taken from reference TRBV28 and TRBJ1-3): DVKVTQSSRYLVKRTGEKVFLECVQDMDHENMFWYRQDPGLGLRLIYFSYDVKMKEKGDIPEGYSVSREKKERFSLILESASTNQTSMYLCASSLWGASSSGNTIYFGEGSWLTVV.

This clone appeared once. V and J are TRBV28 and TRBJ2-2, with a possible D match to TRBD2 (6 bases). The V gene's germline CDR1 is MDHEN and CDR2 SYDVKM. This CDR3 is 15 amino acids long. V shed 6 bases and J shed 5 bases, with 16 bases lying between them. CDR3 in amino acids: CASSSPSRETGELFF. CDR3 in DNA: TGTGCCAGCAGCTCCCCCAGCCGGGAGACCGGGGAGCTGTTTTTT.

The chain uses TRBV11-2 and TRBJ2-7; 7 bases are shared with TRBD2. The CDR3 is made up of 15 amino acids. CDR1 and CDR2 (germline): SGHAT, FQNNGV. V lost 8 bases, J lost 3 bases, and 13 bases stayed unmatched. CDR3 coding DNA: TGTGCCAGCTCCCCACGGGACTATATCTTCTACGAGCAGTACTTC. It yields the protein CASSPRDYIFYEQYF. The variable domain in full, with the rest retrieved from reference TRBV11-2 and TRBJ2-7, is EAGVAQSPRYKIIEKRQSVAFWCNPISGHATLYWYQQILGQGPKLLIQFQNNGVVDDSQLPKDRFSAERLKGVDSTLKIQPAKLEDSAVYLCASSPRDYIFYEQYFGPGTRLTVT.

This clone was counted a single time. The rearrangement uses TRBV25-1 and TRBJ2-7; 7 bases fit TRBD2. J was trimmed by 5 bases and V by 0 bases; bases with no gene match: 1. The CDR3 is 13 residues long. Per the germline V gene, CDR1 is MGHDK and CDR2 is SYGVNS. CDR3 DNA sequence: TGTGCCAGCAGTGAATACCGGGGGGACGAGCAGTACTTC. Encoded protein: CASSEYRGDEQYF.

The chain carries TRBV5-1 and TRBJ2-5; the D is unclear. The CDR3 is made up of 15 amino acids. CDR1 and CDR2 (germline): SGHRS, YFSETQ. V was cut by 0 bases and J by 1 base, with 10 bases left in between. CDR3 DNA sequence: TGCGCCAGCAGCTTGGGCTCGGCGGCCCAAGAGACCCAGTACTTC. Protein sequence: CASSLGSAAQETQYF.

The V call is TRBV30, the J call TRBJ2-2; TRBD1 matches 7 bases. The germline gives CDR1 GTSNPN, CDR2 SVGIG (reference sequence). V trimming: 4 bases; J trimming: 6 bases; junction bases outside the gene matches: 23. The CDR3 is 19 residues long. The CDR3 DNA reads TGTGCCTGGACCCCCGAGACAGGGATCACATCCGGCTCTCCCGGGGAGCTGTTTTTT. It specifies CAWTPETGITSGSPGELFF. Using reference TRBV30 and TRBJ2-2 for the parts outside the CDR3, the full variable domain is SQTIHQWPATLVQPVGSPLSLECTVEGTSNPNLYWYRQAAGRGLQLLFYSVGIGQISSEVPQNLSASRPQDRQFILSSKKLLLSDSGFYLCAWTPETGITSGSPGELFFGEGSRLTVL.

The V and J genes are TRBV29-1 and TRBJ2-3; TRBD1 matches at 10 bases. CDR3 length: 15 amino acids. Trimming cost V 3 bases and J 1 base; bases outside gene matches: 4. CDR1 and CDR2 from the germline V gene are SQVTM and ANQGSEA. This CDR3 is CSVDLGQGGTDTQYF. The CDR3 DNA follows: TGCAGCGTTGATCTCGGACAGGGGGGCACAGATACGCAGTATTTT.

The chain joins TRBV10-3 to TRBJ2-7; TRBD1 matches at 9 bases. Germline assignment: CDR1 ENHRY and CDR2 SYGVKD. V lost 3 bases, J lost 6 bases, and 6 bases stayed unmatched. The CDR3 runs 14 residues. CDR3 coding DNA: TGTGCCATCAGTGACTGGACAGGGGTGAGCGAGCAGTACTTC. This gives the protein CAISDWTGVSEQYF.